The rows below give T cell receptor beta chains drawn from one sample of a study of cytomegalovirus exposure and HLA in healthy donors. TCRdb keeps only in-frame clones here, not all; method: immunoSEQ multiplex PCR. The sample yields 95,000 to 150,000 clones, around three quarters seen once. The sequenced sample consisted of PBMCs. The receptors were gathered from a female donor in good health and CMV-seronegative. The CDR3 runs from the conserved cysteine through the conserved F or W. The D gene is left open where the match is weak. The listing skips clone size in some rows; elsewhere it reads once, few, many or a size class.

>-|TRBJ2-7|TRBD2|TRBV7-8
CASSLYRLAGSGYEQYF
TGTGCCAGCAGCTTATATCGTCTAGCGGGTTCCGGCTACGAGCAGTACTTC
>-|TRBJ2-6|-|TRBV7-6
CASSPDSGANGLTF
TGTGCCAGCAGCCCTGACTCTGGGGCCAACGGCCTGACTTTC
>-|TRBJ2-7|-|TRBV20-1
CSARGPYEQYF
TGCAGTGCTAGAGGGCCCTACGAGCAGTACTTC
>-|TRBJ1-1|TRBD1|TRBV18
CASSPDRIMNTEAFF
TGTGCCAGCTCACCGGACAGGATAATGAACACTGAAGCTTTCTTT
>-|TRBJ1-6|-|TRBV19
CASSITLQGTSPLHF
TGTGCCAGTAGTATTACCCTACAGGGTACCTCACCCCTCCACTTT
>once|TRBJ2-1|TRBD2|TRBV9
CASSPRLAPNNEQFF
TGTGCCAGCAGCCCCAGACTAGCGCCTAACAATGAGCAGTTCTTC
>-|TRBJ1-2|TRBD1|TRBV18
CASSPPDRLGYTF
TGTGCCAGCTCACCACCGGACAGGCTTGGCTACACCTTC
>-|TRBJ2-5|TRBD2|TRBV4-1
CASRTSGVSQETQYF
TGCGCCAGCAGAACTAGCGGGGTATCCCAAGAGACCCAGTACTTC
>-|TRBJ2-1|TRBD2|TRBV6-1
CASNSGGHYNEQFF
TGTGCCAGCAATAGCGGGGGCCACTACAATGAGCAGTTCTTC
>-|TRBJ1-4|-|TRBV7-9
CASSPEEGKLFF
TGTGCCAGCAGCCCCGAGGAGGGAAAACTGTTTTTT
>few|TRBJ2-2|TRBD1|TRBV18
CASSPAGTGTTGELFF
TGTGCCAGCTCGCCCGCCGGGACAGGGACGACCGGGGAGCTGTTTTTT
>-|TRBJ1-2|-|TRBV9
CASSVVGGPYGYTF
TGTGCCAGCAGCGTAGTGGGGGGTCCCTATGGCTACACCTTC
>-|TRBJ2-7|TRBD1|TRBV19
CASSDPGTGGYEQYF
TGTGCCAGTAGCGATCCCGGGACAGGGGGCTACGAGCAGTACTTC
>-|TRBJ2-1|TRBD1|TRBV6-5
CASRLDRGLGNEQFF
TGTGCCAGCAGATTAGACAGGGGGTTAGGAAATGAGCAGTTCTTC
>-|TRBJ1-5|TRBD1|TRBV7-9
CSSSRGGALGQPQHF
TGTTCCAGCAGCAGGGGGGGGGCTCTTGGTCAGCCCCAGCATTTT
>-|TRBJ2-4|TRBD2|TRBV29-1
CSDGREIGPAKNIQYF
TGCAGCGACGGGCGGGAGATTGGGCCCGCCAAAAACATTCAGTACTTC
>once|TRBJ2-4|-|TRBV28
CASSSRGGLAKNIQYF
TGTGCCAGCAGTTCCCGTGGGGGCCTGGCCAAAAACATTCAGTACTTC
>-|TRBJ2-7|-|TRBV21-1
CASSPGSPPYEQYF
TGTGCCAGCAGCCCCGGGAGCCCCCCCTACGAGCAGTACTTC
>-|TRBJ1-5|-|TRBV5-1
CASSPGHETNQPQHF
TGCGCCAGCAGCCCGGGACATGAGACAAATCAGCCCCAGCATTTT
>-|TRBJ1-3|TRBD1|TRBV28
CASTYRQGSGNTIYF
TGTGCCAGCACCTATCGACAGGGGAGTGGAAACACCATATATTTT
>few|TRBJ2-2|TRBD1|TRBV4-1
CASSQSRGSGTGELFF
TGCGCCAGCAGCCAATCCAGGGGGTCGGGCACCGGGGAGCTGTTTTTT
>-|TRBJ2-2|-|TRBV19
CASRRRTDYTGELFF
TGTGCCAGTAGGCGACGGACAGACTACACCGGGGAGCTGTTTTTT
>-|TRBJ2-6|-|TRBV2
CASTAGSSGANVLTF
TGTGCCAGCACGGCAGGTTCATCTGGGGCCAACGTCCTGACTTTC
>-|TRBJ1-1|-|TRBV6-1
CASSEVGRANTEAFF
TGTGCCAGCAGTGAAGTGGGCAGGGCGAACACTGAAGCTTTCTTT
>-|TRBJ2-5|TRBD2|TRBV5-4
CASSLAGTKIETQYF
TGTGCCAGCAGCTTGGCCGGGACTAAGATCGAGACCCAGTACTTC
>once|TRBJ2-7|TRBD1|TRBV6-7
CASRHPRDSPYEQYF
TGTGCCAGCAGACACCCCCGGGACAGTCCCTACGAGCAGTACTTC
>-|TRBJ1-5|TRBD1|TRBV6-5
CASREQGFGNQPQHF
TGTGCCAGCAGGGAACAGGGGTTTGGCAATCAGCCCCAGCATTTT
>-|TRBJ2-7|-|TRBV5-6
CASSLGDGGYEQYF
TGTGCCAGCAGCTTGGGGGACGGGGGCTACGAGCAGTACTTC
>once|TRBJ2-4|TRBD2|TRBV4-1
CASSPGLAGVLAKNSQYF
TGCGCCAGCAGCCCGGGACTAGCGGGGGTGTTGGCCAAAAACAGTCAGTACTTC
>-|TRBJ2-7|TRBD1|TRBV19
CASSITDRGGYEQYF
TGTGCCAGTAGTATAACCGACAGGGGGGGGTACGAGCAGTACTTC
>few|TRBJ1-1|-|TRBV30
CACLWGGTNTEAFF
TGTGCCTGCCTATGGGGCGGGACCAACACTGAAGCTTTCTTT
>few|TRBJ1-2|TRBD1|TRBV9
CASRGDSYGYTF
TGTGCCAGCAGAGGGGACAGTTATGGCTACACCTTC
>-|TRBJ1-2|TRBD1|TRBV6-5
CATPGGRGYGYTF
TGTGCCACGCCAGGGGGAAGGGGCTATGGCTACACCTTC
>once|TRBJ1-5|-|TRBV5-1
CASSPGGGGGQPQHF
TGCGCCAGCAGCCCCGGGGGGGGTGGGGGTCAGCCCCAGCATTTT
>-|TRBJ1-6|-|TRBV7-2
CASSSGDHGSPLHF
TGTGCCAGCAGCTCAGGGGATCACGGGTCACCCCTCCACTTT
>few|TRBJ2-1|TRBD2|TRBV2
CASSAQREAYNEQFF
TGTGCCAGCAGTGCCCAGCGGGAAGCCTACAATGAGCAGTTCTTC
>-|TRBJ2-3|-|TRBV6-1
CASIPVAESTDTQYF
TGTGCCAGCATTCCCGTGGCGGAAAGCACAGATACGCAGTATTTT
>once|TRBJ2-1|TRBD2|TRBV5-1
CASSSLAGEGNEQFF
TGCGCCAGCAGCTCACTAGCGGGAGAAGGCAATGAGCAGTTCTTC
>-|TRBJ2-7|TRBD2|TRBV5-1
CASSSGLADYEQYF
TGCGCCAGCAGCTCAGGACTAGCTGATTACGAGCAGTACTTC
>-|TRBJ2-3|TRBD2|TRBV10-3
CATAAGYTTDTQYF
TGTGCCACCGCAGCGGGGTATACCACAGATACGCAGTATTTT
>few|TRBJ2-7|-|TRBV6-5
CASRRQGGKEQYF
TGTGCCAGCAGGAGACAGGGCGGGAAAGAGCAGTACTTC